These 8 T cell receptor beta chains were sequenced from one sample in a study of blood T cell repertoires in COVID-19. Some clones are missing from TCRdb's copy, which holds only in-frame ones; the method was immunoSEQ multiplex PCR. The table lists approximately 210,000 clones, 65% to 85% of them singletons. The sample was PBMCs or T cells enriched from blood (not recorded which). Every receptor here comes from a man aged 30-40 years with acute COVID-19.

V is TRBV9 and J is TRBJ2-7, with 7 bases aligning to TRBD1. V dropped 2 bases and J dropped 5; count of bases not matched to a gene: 4. Germline CDR1 SGDLS, CDR2 YYNGEE. The CDR3 runs 13 residues. The CDR3 DNA is TGTGCCAGCAGCGTGGGGACAGTCCACGAGCAGTACTTC. Its protein is CASSVGTVHEQYF.

The chain carries TRBV7-2 and TRBJ2-3, with 14 nucleotides matching TRBD2. Losses at the gene ends were 0 bases for V and 3 bases for J; bases not matched to a gene: 2. The CDR3 is made up of 17 amino acids. Germline loops: CDR1 SGHTA, CDR2 FQGNSA. CDR3 sequence: CASSLAGTSGRTDTQYF. The CDR3 region has the DNA TGTGCCAGCAGCTTAGCGGGGACTAGCGGGAGAACAGATACGCAGTATTTT.

The gene calls are TRBV11-2 and TRBJ2-1; 9 bases fit TRBD2. V shed 0 bases, J shed 4 bases, and the junction held 4 bases outside the gene matches. The CDR3 has 16 amino acids. Germline V gene data show CDR1 as SGHAT and CDR2 as FQNNGV. This CDR3 is CASSLEAGGLYNEQFF. The CDR3 DNA reads as TGTGCCAGCAGCTTAGAAGCGGGGGGTCTATACAATGAGCAGTTCTTC.

The genes are TRBV2 and TRBJ2-3; no clear D gene. Germline V CDR1 and CDR2: SNHLY, FYNNEI. The CDR3 contains 11 residues. The V and J ends lost 5 bases and 6 bases respectively, with 6 bases between them. This CDR3 reads CASSTIDTQYF. Written as DNA, the CDR3 is TGTGCCAGCAGTACAATCGATACGCAGTATTTT.

The chain combines TRBV2 with TRBJ1-2, with D possibly TRBD1 on 5 matching bases. V lost 6 bases and J lost 4, with 15 bases in between. The CDR3 has 14 residues. The germline gives CDR1 SNHLY, CDR2 FYNNEI. This chain's CDR3 is CASSKSRGLYGYTF. In nucleotides, the CDR3 is TGTGCCAGCAGCAAGAGTAGGGGCCTCTATGGCTACACCTTC.

The chain uses TRBV7-2 and TRBJ2-2; D is possibly TRBD1 (5 bases). In germline, CDR1 is SGHTA, CDR2 FQGNSA. Trimming left V 5 bases short and J 7 bases short, with 17 bases between. The CDR3 covers 15 residues. The CDR3 sequence is CASSVTQGLYGELFF. The CDR3 nucleotides are TGTGCCAGCAGCGTCACGCAGGGCCTATACGGGGAGCTGTTTTTT. Drawing the rest from reference TRBV7-2 and TRBJ2-2, the complete variable domain is GAGVSQSPSNKVTEKGKDVELRCDPISGHTALYWYRQSLGQGLEFLIYFQGNSAPDKSGLPSDRFSAERTGGSVSTLTIQRTQQEDSAVYLCASSVTQGLYGELFFGEGSRLTVL.

The chain is built from TRBV9 and TRBJ1-4; D uncertain. Germline V gene lookup returns CDR1 SGDLS and CDR2 YYNGEE. There are 16 residues in the CDR3. V was clipped by 4 bases and J by 0 bases, with 13 bases between them. The CDR3 region is CASSQPMQATNEKLFF. In DNA, the CDR3 is TGTGCCAGCAGCCAGCCCATGCAGGCAACTAATGAAAAACTGTTTTTT.

The V gene is TRBV3-1 (or the pseudogene TRBV3-2), the J gene TRBJ1-1, with D unclear. This CDR3 region has 14 residues. Germline-derived CDR1 and CDR2 are LGHDT and YNNKEL (reference sequence). Between the trimmed V and J ends, which lost 1 base and 5 bases, there was a span of 11 bases. CDR3 amino acids: CASSQASGRTEAFF. The CDR3 region has the DNA TGTGCCAGCAGCCAAGCTTCGGGTAGGACTGAAGCTTTCTTT.